The rows below give T cell receptor beta chains drawn from one sample of a study of blood T cell repertoires in COVID-19. Using immunoSEQ multiplex PCR, the repertoire was profiled, and TCRdb retains in-frame clones only, with some absent. This sample has about 420,000 clones, with approximately 90% found just once. Specimen: peripheral blood. Receptors were obtained from a man aged 18-30 years with COVID-19, enrolled during active disease. Each CDR3 is given with its conserved first and last residue. The order of the fields is clone size, D gene, V gene, J gene, CDR3 protein, CDR3 DNA. A D gene is named only where the DNA matches it firmly. Size is omitted from some rows. Given values are once, few, many or a class for expanded clones.

abundance: .; d_gene: .; v_gene: TRBV30; j_gene: TRBJ1-2; CDR3aa: CAYGSAVANYGYTF; CDR3nt: TGTGCCTATGGGAGTGCAGTTGCTAACTATGGCTACACCTTC
abundance: .; d_gene: .; v_gene: TRBV2; j_gene: TRBJ1-2; CDR3aa: CASSENRSYGYTF; CDR3nt: TGTGCCAGCAGTGAAAACAGATCCTATGGCTACACCTTC
abundance: once; d_gene: .; v_gene: TRBV5-4; j_gene: TRBJ1-6; CDR3aa: CASSFRQVNSPLHF; CDR3nt: TGTGCCAGCAGCTTCCGACAGGTTAATTCACCCCTCCACTTT
abundance: .; d_gene: TRBD1; v_gene: TRBV5-5; j_gene: TRBJ2-5; CDR3aa: CASTEGQGGGETQYF; CDR3nt: TGTGCCAGCACCGAAGGACAGGGAGGCGGGGAGACCCAGTACTTC
abundance: .; d_gene: TRBD2; v_gene: TRBV4-2; j_gene: TRBJ2-7; CDR3aa: CASSQGTGTTVHEQYF; CDR3nt: TGTGCCAGCAGCCAGGGAACCGGGACTACCGTCCACGAGCAGTACTTC
abundance: .; d_gene: TRBD1; v_gene: TRBV11-3; j_gene: TRBJ2-5; CDR3aa: CASSFRTGRETQYF; CDR3nt: TGTGCCAGCAGCTTTAGGACAGGGAGGGAGACCCAGTACTTC
abundance: once; d_gene: TRBD2; v_gene: TRBV30; j_gene: TRBJ2-1; CDR3aa: CAWNRGTSIFSDEQFF; CDR3nt: TGTGCCTGGAACCGAGGGACTAGTATTTTTTCCGATGAGCAGTTCTTC
abundance: once; d_gene: TRBD1; v_gene: TRBV19; j_gene: TRBJ2-5; CDR3aa: CASRRDRGSKTQYF; CDR3nt: TGTGCCAGTAGGAGGGACAGGGGGTCGAAGACCCAGTACTTC
abundance: .; d_gene: .; v_gene: TRBV6-5; j_gene: TRBJ2-7; CDR3aa: CASRDTPSYEQYF; CDR3nt: TGTGCCAGCCGGGACACTCCTTCCTACGAGCAGTACTTC
abundance: .; d_gene: .; v_gene: TRBV5-5; j_gene: TRBJ2-7; CDR3aa: CASSLAAGPYEQYF; CDR3nt: TGTGCCAGCAGCTTGGCCGCAGGTCCCTACGAGCAGTACTTC
abundance: .; d_gene: TRBD2; v_gene: TRBV5-4; j_gene: TRBJ2-1; CDR3aa: CASSLTAGGNEQFF; CDR3nt: TGTGCCAGCAGCTTGACGGCGGGGGGTAATGAGCAGTTCTTC
abundance: .; d_gene: .; v_gene: TRBV11-3; j_gene: TRBJ2-3; CDR3aa: CASSQSRSSSTDTQYF; CDR3nt: TGTGCCAGCAGCCAAAGTAGGAGCTCTAGCACAGATACGCAGTATTTT
abundance: .; d_gene: TRBD1; v_gene: TRBV6-5; j_gene: TRBJ1-1; CDR3aa: CASRGDSQNTEAFF; CDR3nt: TGTGCCAGCAGGGGGGACAGCCAGAACACTGAAGCTTTCTTT
abundance: .; d_gene: .; v_gene: TRBV24-1; j_gene: TRBJ2-2; CDR3aa: CATSVLGGPTTGELFF; CDR3nt: TGTGCCACCAGTGTCCTCGGCGGGCCTACCACCGGGGAGCTGTTTTTT
abundance: .; d_gene: TRBD2; v_gene: TRBV7-2; j_gene: TRBJ2-2; CDR3aa: CASSQTGTSGRVNTGELFF; CDR3nt: TGTGCCAGCAGCCAGACGGGGACTAGCGGGAGGGTTAACACCGGGGAGCTGTTTTTT
abundance: .; d_gene: .; v_gene: TRBV30; j_gene: TRBJ1-2; CDR3aa: CAWSDGGGYGYTF; CDR3nt: TGTGCCTGGAGTGACGGAGGCGGCTATGGCTACACCTTC
abundance: .; d_gene: .; v_gene: TRBV11-3; j_gene: TRBJ1-2; CDR3aa: CASSFYETANYGYTF; CDR3nt: TGTGCCAGCAGCTTCTATGAGACAGCCAACTATGGCTACACCTTC
abundance: once; d_gene: TRBD1; v_gene: TRBV5-1; j_gene: TRBJ2-5; CDR3aa: CASTEQTGYQETQYF; CDR3nt: TGCGCCAGCACCGAACAGACAGGGTACCAAGAGACCCAGTACTTC
abundance: .; d_gene: TRBD1; v_gene: TRBV10-2; j_gene: TRBJ2-7; CDR3aa: CASRDRGSGKVYEQYF; CDR3nt: TGCGCCAGCAGGGACAGGGGATCTGGTAAAGTCTACGAGCAGTACTTC
abundance: .; d_gene: TRBD1; v_gene: TRBV27; j_gene: TRBJ1-1; CDR3aa: CASRGQLDTEAFF; CDR3nt: TGTGCCAGCAGGGGACAGCTGGACACTGAAGCTTTCTTT
abundance: .; d_gene: .; v_gene: TRBV7-7; j_gene: TRBJ2-2; CDR3aa: CASSPHLDIGELFF; CDR3nt: TGTGCCAGCAGCCCCCATCTGGACATCGGGGAGCTGTTTTTT
abundance: .; d_gene: TRBD2; v_gene: TRBV9; j_gene: TRBJ2-1; CDR3aa: CASSVLLAGLSNEQFF; CDR3nt: TGTGCCAGCAGCGTATTACTAGCGGGGCTCTCCAATGAGCAGTTCTTC
abundance: .; d_gene: .; v_gene: TRBV19; j_gene: TRBJ1-2; CDR3aa: CAIHGIGYGYTF; CDR3nt: TGTGCCATTCACGGGATTGGCTATGGCTACACCTTC
abundance: .; d_gene: .; v_gene: TRBV24-1; j_gene: TRBJ2-3; CDR3aa: CATSDPLGAGKLTDTQYF; CDR3nt: TGTGCCACCAGTGACCCCCTGGGGGCAGGGAAGCTAACAGATACGCAGTATTTT
abundance: .; d_gene: TRBD2; v_gene: TRBV9; j_gene: TRBJ2-3; CDR3aa: CASSESGRKDTQYF; CDR3nt: TGTGCCAGCAGCGAGAGCGGGAGGAAAGATACGCAGTATTTT
abundance: .; d_gene: .; v_gene: TRBV4-1; j_gene: TRBJ2-3; CDR3aa: CASSLRTGRDTQYF; CDR3nt: TGCGCCAGCAGCCTTCGGACTGGTCGAGATACGCAGTATTTT
abundance: .; d_gene: TRBD1; v_gene: TRBV2; j_gene: TRBJ1-1; CDR3aa: CASRVPLDRGTNTEAFF; CDR3nt: TGTGCCAGCAGGGTTCCCCTAGACAGGGGGACAAACACTGAAGCTTTCTTT
abundance: .; d_gene: TRBD2; v_gene: TRBV19; j_gene: TRBJ2-2; CDR3aa: CASSILASGSPGELFF; CDR3nt: TGTGCCAGTAGTATTCTCGCTAGCGGGAGTCCCGGGGAGCTGTTTTTT
abundance: once; d_gene: .; v_gene: TRBV6-6; j_gene: TRBJ2-7; CDR3aa: CASSSDSQGQGEQYF; CDR3nt: TGTGCCAGCAGTTCCGACTCCCAGGGGCAGGGCGAGCAGTACTTC
abundance: .; d_gene: TRBD1; v_gene: TRBV11-2; j_gene: TRBJ2-1; CDR3aa: CASSLRTGKGYNEQFF; CDR3nt: TGTGCCAGCAGCCTAAGGACAGGCAAAGGGTACAATGAGCAGTTCTTC
abundance: .; d_gene: TRBD1; v_gene: TRBV6-2/TRBV6-3; j_gene: TRBJ1-1; CDR3aa: CASSPSTGANTEAFF; CDR3nt: TGTGCCAGCAGTCCATCGACAGGGGCCAACACTGAAGCTTTCTTT
abundance: .; d_gene: TRBD1; v_gene: TRBV9; j_gene: TRBJ1-1; CDR3aa: CASSGTGLNTEAFF; CDR3nt: TGTGCCAGCAGCGGGACAGGGCTGAACACTGAAGCTTTCTTT
abundance: .; d_gene: .; v_gene: TRBV28; j_gene: TRBJ1-6; CDR3aa: CASSFHRRNSPLHF; CDR3nt: TGTGCCAGCAGTTTCCACAGACGGAATTCACCCCTCCACTTT
abundance: few; d_gene: TRBD1; v_gene: TRBV12-3/TRBV12-4; j_gene: TRBJ2-7; CDR3aa: CASSPGTVYEQYF; CDR3nt: TGTGCCAGCAGTCCTGGGACAGTCTACGAGCAGTACTTC
abundance: .; d_gene: .; v_gene: TRBV7-2; j_gene: TRBJ2-7; CDR3aa: CASSLVGGYEQYF; CDR3nt: TGTGCCAGCAGCTTAGTGGGGGGCTACGAGCAGTACTTC
abundance: .; d_gene: .; v_gene: TRBV7-9; j_gene: TRBJ1-1; CDR3aa: CASSLGQGKKTEAFF; CDR3nt: TGTGCCAGCAGCTTAGGCCAGGGCAAGAAAACTGAAGCTTTCTTT
abundance: .; d_gene: TRBD2; v_gene: TRBV7-9; j_gene: TRBJ2-2; CDR3aa: CASRLAGDGWELFF; CDR3nt: TGTGCCAGCCGACTAGCGGGAGATGGCTGGGAGCTGTTTTTT
abundance: .; d_gene: .; v_gene: TRBV27; j_gene: TRBJ1-4; CDR3aa: CASSASTRGYEKLFF; CDR3nt: TGTGCCAGCAGTGCATCAACGAGAGGGTATGAAAAACTGTTTTTT
abundance: .; d_gene: TRBD1; v_gene: TRBV6-5; j_gene: TRBJ2-7; CDR3aa: CASSWDSNYEQYF; CDR3nt: TGTGCCAGCAGCTGGGACAGCAACTACGAGCAGTACTTC
abundance: .; d_gene: .; v_gene: TRBV5-1; j_gene: TRBJ1-1; CDR3aa: CASSFYRVKNTEAFF; CDR3nt: TGCGCCAGCAGCTTTTACAGGGTGAAGAACACTGAAGCTTTCTTT
abundance: .; d_gene: TRBD2; v_gene: TRBV6-5; j_gene: TRBJ2-2; CDR3aa: CASGVLSGTGELFF; CDR3nt: TGTGCCAGCGGCGTCCTTAGCGGGACCGGGGAGCTGTTTTTT
abundance: .; d_gene: TRBD1; v_gene: TRBV5-4; j_gene: TRBJ1-4; CDR3aa: CASSTTGAINEKLFF; CDR3nt: TGTGCCAGCAGCACCACAGGGGCCATTAATGAAAAACTGTTTTTT
abundance: .; d_gene: TRBD1; v_gene: TRBV6-6; j_gene: TRBJ1-2; CDR3aa: CASSHRRHDRGGYGYTF; CDR3nt: TGTGCCAGCAGTCACCGTCGCCATGACAGGGGAGGTTATGGCTACACCTTC
abundance: .; d_gene: TRBD2; v_gene: TRBV7-8; j_gene: TRBJ2-2; CDR3aa: CASSLGLAGGGTGELFF; CDR3nt: TGTGCCAGCAGCTTAGGACTAGCGGGAGGAGGTACCGGGGAGCTGTTTTTT
abundance: .; d_gene: TRBD1; v_gene: TRBV18; j_gene: TRBJ2-7; CDR3aa: CASASGTASSYEQYF; CDR3nt: TGTGCCAGCGCTTCCGGGACAGCGAGCTCCTACGAGCAGTACTTC
abundance: .; d_gene: .; v_gene: TRBV2; j_gene: TRBJ1-1; CDR3aa: CASMRVSNTEAFF; CDR3nt: TGTGCCAGCATGAGGGTTTCGAACACTGAAGCTTTCTTT
abundance: .; d_gene: TRBD2; v_gene: TRBV19; j_gene: TRBJ2-3; CDR3aa: CASSIQAGGTDTQYF; CDR3nt: TGTGCCAGTAGTATCCAAGCGGGGGGGACAGATACGCAGTATTTT
abundance: .; d_gene: TRBD1; v_gene: TRBV15; j_gene: TRBJ1-1; CDR3aa: CATSRDPTGEAFF; CDR3nt: TGTGCCACCAGCAGAGACCCGACAGGGGAAGCTTTCTTT